Listed below are T cell receptor beta chains from one sample, sequenced in a study of T cell changes during pregnancy in multiple sclerosis. The assay was immunoSEQ multiplex PCR, and TCRdb's table has in-frame clones only and misses some. This table has around 62,000 clones, about nine tenths appearing once. The source material was peripheral blood, sampled in the first trimester of pregnancy. The receptors originated from a female donor with multiple sclerosis, enrolled in a pregnancy study. The CDR3 runs from the conserved cysteine through the conserved F or W. D genes are given only for firm matches. Rows may omit the clone size; those that give it use once, few, many or a size class.

d_gene | j_gene | len | v_gene | abundance | CDR3aa | CDR3nt
TRBD1 | TRBJ1-1 | 14 | TRBV25-1 | NA | CASSVSGTGSGAFF | TGTGCCAGCAGTGTTTCCGGGACAGGGTCCGGAGCTTTCTTT
NA | TRBJ2-1 | 15 | TRBV9 | NA | CASSRPTGFYNEQFF | TGTGCCAGCAGCCGACCGACGGGTTTCTACAATGAGCAGTTCTTC
NA | TRBJ1-6 | 13 | TRBV5-1 | NA | CASSLEGDSPLHF | TGCGCCAGCAGCTTGGAAGGGGATTCACCCCTCCACTTT
TRBD1 | TRBJ2-7 | 15 | TRBV7-9 | NA | CASSLSGTGGLEQYF | TGTGCCAGCAGCTTAAGCGGGACAGGGGGGTTGGAGCAGTACTTC
NA | TRBJ1-4 | 13 | TRBV11-3 | NA | CASSLTGNEKLFF | TGTGCCAGCAGCTTGACAGGAAACGAAAAACTGTTTTTT
NA | TRBJ2-1 | 14 | TRBV5-1 | NA | CASSTGVGSNEQFF | TGCGCCAGCAGTACGGGAGTCGGGTCCAATGAGCAGTTCTTC
TRBD1 | TRBJ2-6 | 16 | TRBV6-4 | NA | CASSDSGGDGANVLTF | TGTGCCAGCAGTGACTCAGGGGGCGACGGGGCCAACGTCCTGACTTTC
NA | TRBJ1-2 | 13 | TRBV30 | few | CAWSSIGQTGYTF | TGTGCCTGGAGTTCAATCGGACAGACTGGCTACACCTTC
NA | TRBJ1-4 | 15 | TRBV18 | NA | CASSPRRAVGEKLFF | TGTGCCAGCTCACCACGGCGGGCAGTCGGTGAAAAACTGTTTTTT
TRBD1 | TRBJ2-1 | 16 | TRBV5-1 | NA | CASSFPRGTGDDEQFF | TGCGCCAGCAGCTTCCCTCGAGGGACAGGGGACGATGAGCAGTTCTTC
NA | TRBJ1-5 | 15 | TRBV7-8 | NA | CASSLDAALNQPQHF | TGTGCCAGCAGCTTAGATGCGGCGCTCAATCAGCCCCAGCATTTT
TRBD1 | TRBJ2-5 | 14 | TRBV27 | NA | CASSSGQHQETQYF | TGTGCCAGCAGCTCGGGACAGCACCAAGAGACCCAGTACTTC
NA | TRBJ1-1 | 14 | TRBV19 | NA | CASSIMGGGREAFF | TGTGCCAGTAGTATAATGGGAGGAGGGCGGGAAGCTTTCTTT
NA | TRBJ1-6 | 16 | TRBV4-1 | NA | CASSPKHQVYNSPLHF | TGCGCCAGCAGCCCTAAACATCAGGTGTATAATTCACCCCTCCACTTT
TRBD2 | TRBJ2-1 | 14 | TRBV27 | NA | CASALRETYNEQFF | TGTGCCAGCGCTCTGCGGGAGACCTACAATGAGCAGTTCTTC
TRBD1 | TRBJ1-4 | 15 | TRBV11-2 | NA | CASRRTGTGEEKLFF | TGTGCCAGCAGACGAACCGGGACAGGGGAGGAAAAACTGTTTTTT
TRBD2 | TRBJ2-3 | 17 | TRBV5-1 | NA | CASSLGLAVASTDTQYF | TGCGCCAGCAGCTTGGGACTAGCGGTCGCTAGCACAGATACGCAGTATTTT
NA | TRBJ2-7 | 15 | TRBV4-3 | NA | CASSQDRTSRYEQYF | TGCGCCAGCAGCCAAGATAGAACGTCCAGGTACGAGCAGTACTTC
NA | TRBJ2-5 | 13 | TRBV4-3 | NA | CASSLTFQETQYF | TGCGCCAGCAGCCTGACATTTCAAGAGACCCAGTACTTC
TRBD1 | TRBJ1-2 | 15 | TRBV30 | NA | CAWSVLRGRVNGYTF | TGTGCCTGGAGTGTACTAAGGGGGCGGGTTAATGGCTACACCTTC
NA | TRBJ2-3 | 16 | TRBV5-1 | NA | CASSLASRVGTDTQYF | TGCGCCAGCAGCTTGGCCTCCAGGGTGGGGACAGATACGCAGTATTTT
NA | TRBJ2-7 | 12 | TRBV5-8 | NA | CASSLSPVEQYF | TGTGCCAGCAGCTTGTCGCCAGTCGAGCAGTACTTC
TRBD2 | TRBJ2-3 | 18 | TRBV4-3 | NA | CASSQDSLAGVSTDTQYF | TGCGCCAGCAGCCAAGATTCCCTAGCGGGGGTTAGCACAGATACGCAGTATTTT
TRBD2 | TRBJ2-7 | 14 | TRBV19 | NA | CASNQGLAVTEQYF | TGTGCCAGCAACCAGGGACTAGCGGTTACGGAGCAGTACTTC
NA | TRBJ1-4 | 15 | TRBV6-1 | once | CASSEQGRGGEKLFF | TGTGCCAGCAGTGAACAGGGTCGCGGGGGTGAAAAACTGTTTTTT
TRBD2 | TRBJ2-1 | 15 | TRBV7-2 | NA | CASGPGLASYNEQFF | TGTGCCAGCGGACCGGGACTAGCGTCCTACAATGAGCAGTTCTTC
TRBD1 | TRBJ2-7 | 15 | TRBV11-2 | NA | CASSSPTGAVYEQYF | TGTGCCAGCAGCTCCCCGACAGGGGCGGTGTACGAGCAGTACTTC
NA | TRBJ2-2 | 16 | TRBV5-1 | NA | CASSLATSPESGELFF | TGCGCCAGCAGCTTGGCCACCAGTCCGGAGAGCGGGGAGCTGTTTTTT
NA | TRBJ2-2 | 13 | TRBV2 | NA | CASKLQGPGELFF | TGTGCCAGCAAATTACAGGGACCCGGGGAGCTGTTTTTT
TRBD1 | TRBJ2-3 | 14 | TRBV18 | NA | CASSPRQGPDTQYF | TGTGCCAGCTCACCGAGACAGGGCCCAGATACGCAGTATTTT
NA | TRBJ2-7 | 13 | TRBV6-5 | NA | CASSRNGDYEQYF | TGTGCCAGCAGCCGAAACGGTGACTACGAGCAGTACTTC
TRBD1 | TRBJ2-7 | 15 | TRBV6-5 | NA | CASSQPGQGKDEQYF | TGTGCCAGCAGTCAACCGGGACAGGGAAAAGACGAGCAGTACTTC
NA | TRBJ2-7 | 16 | TRBV5-1 | NA | CASSIQQGTGLGEQYF | TGCGCCAGCAGCATCCAACAGGGAACGGGATTAGGGGAGCAGTACTTC
NA | TRBJ1-1 | 14 | TRBV7-9 | NA | CASSLAFDSTEAFF | TGTGCCAGCAGCTTAGCCTTTGACAGCACTGAAGCTTTCTTT
TRBD1 | TRBJ2-7 | 14 | TRBV6-6 | NA | CASSYLPTGGEQYF | TGTGCCAGCAGTTACCTACCGACAGGGGGGGAGCAGTACTTC
NA | TRBJ1-1 | 17 | TRBV14 | NA | CASSPPDGQRTFVGAFF | TGTGCCAGCAGCCCCCCCGACGGACAGAGAACTTTTGTAGGAGCTTTCTTT
TRBD1 | TRBJ1-3 | 16 | TRBV2 | NA | CASSKGTVVLGNTIYF | TGTGCCAGCAGTAAAGGGACAGTCGTTCTTGGAAACACCATATATTTT
NA | TRBJ2-2 | 16 | TRBV11-3 | NA | CASSPKRGSRYRELFF | TGTGCCAGCAGCCCCAAGCGTGGCAGCCGTTATAGGGAGCTGTTTTTT
NA | TRBJ2-5 | 15 | TRBV19 | NA | CASSTSLGAGETQYF | TGTGCCAGTAGTACCTCCCTGGGGGCCGGGGAGACCCAGTACTTC
NA | TRBJ1-1 | 14 | TRBV7-2 | NA | CASSLASENTEAFF | TGTGCCAGCAGCTTAGCGTCAGAGAACACTGAAGCTTTCTTT
TRBD2 | TRBJ2-3 | 15 | TRBV6-1 | NA | CASSALAGGADTQYF | TGTGCCAGCAGTGCCCTAGCGGGGGGGGCAGATACGCAGTATTTT
TRBD1 | TRBJ2-2 | 15 | TRBV5-1 | NA | CASSFGTGGTGELFF | TGCGCCAGCAGCTTTGGGACAGGGGGGACCGGGGAGCTGTTTTTT
NA | TRBJ2-1 | 15 | TRBV7-7 | NA | CASSLGLSSYNEQFF | TGTGCCAGCAGCTTAGGGCTTTCCTCCTACAATGAGCAGTTCTTC
TRBD1 | TRBJ1-1 | 12 | TRBV27 | NA | CASSLSGQGFYF | TGTGCCAGCAGTTTATCGGGACAGGGGTTTTACTTT
TRBD1 | TRBJ2-4 | 17 | TRBV6-1 | NA | CASSDFVTGGGKNIQYF | TGTGCCAGCAGTGATTTTGTCACAGGGGGAGGCAAAAACATTCAGTACTTC
NA | TRBJ1-1 | 14 | TRBV9 | NA | CASSKDTFGTEAFF | TGTGCCAGCAGCAAAGACACGTTCGGCACTGAAGCTTTCTTT
NA | TRBJ1-2 | 16 | TRBV18 | NA | CASSPGSTGSDYGYTF | TGTGCCAGCTCACCAGGTTCCACAGGGTCGGACTATGGCTACACCTTC
NA | TRBJ1-1 | 15 | TRBV18 | NA | CASSSREAKGTEAFF | TGTGCCAGCTCATCGCGGGAGGCGAAAGGCACTGAAGCTTTCTTT
TRBD1 | TRBJ1-2 | 14 | TRBV18 | NA | CASSRTGDHYGYTF | TGTGCCAGCTCAAGGACAGGGGATCACTATGGCTACACCTTC
NA | TRBJ2-1 | 16 | TRBV14 | NA | CASSQTWGGRSNEQFF | TGTGCCAGCAGCCAGACTTGGGGGGGCCGCAGCAATGAGCAGTTCTTC
NA | TRBJ1-1 | 14 | TRBV6-1 | NA | CASSAATPNTEAFF | TGTGCCAGCAGTGCAGCAACACCGAACACTGAAGCTTTCTTT
NA | TRBJ1-5 | 14 | TRBV7-9 | few | CASSPGSGNQPQHF | TGTGCCAGCAGCCCCGGGAGTGGGAATCAGCCCCAGCATTTT
TRBD1 | TRBJ1-2 | 13 | TRBV27 | NA | CASSPGGHYGYTF | TGTGCCAGCAGTCCAGGGGGGCACTATGGCTACACCTTC
NA | TRBJ2-1 | 14 | TRBV7-7 | NA | CASSLRLAYNEQFF | TGTGCCAGCAGCTTACGGCTAGCGTACAATGAGCAGTTCTTC
TRBD1 | TRBJ2-6 | 16 | TRBV10-2 | once | CASSKDRGSGANVLTF | TGCGCCAGCAGTAAGGACAGGGGGTCTGGGGCCAACGTCCTGACTTTC
NA | TRBJ1-1 | 14 | TRBV5-1 | NA | CASSWADPNTEAFF | TGCGCCAGCAGCTGGGCAGATCCGAACACTGAAGCTTTCTTT
NA | TRBJ1-2 | 14 | TRBV5-4 | NA | CASSTRTDPYGYTF | TGTGCCAGCAGCACCCGGACAGACCCCTATGGCTACACCTTC